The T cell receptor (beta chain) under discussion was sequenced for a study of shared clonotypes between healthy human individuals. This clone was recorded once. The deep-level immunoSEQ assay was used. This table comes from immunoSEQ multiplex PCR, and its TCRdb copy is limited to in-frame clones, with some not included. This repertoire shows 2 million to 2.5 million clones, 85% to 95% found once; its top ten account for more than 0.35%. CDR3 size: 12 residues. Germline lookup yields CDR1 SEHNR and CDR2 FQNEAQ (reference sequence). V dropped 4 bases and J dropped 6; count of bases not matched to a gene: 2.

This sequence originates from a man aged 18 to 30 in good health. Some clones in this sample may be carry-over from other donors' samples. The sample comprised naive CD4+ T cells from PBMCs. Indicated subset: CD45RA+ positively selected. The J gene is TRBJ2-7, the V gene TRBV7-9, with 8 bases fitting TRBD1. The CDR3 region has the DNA TGTGCCAGCAGCTCCGGACAGGGCGAGCAGTACTTC. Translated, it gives CASSSGQGEQYF.